The T cell receptor (beta chain) under discussion was sequenced for a study of T cell clusters in autoimmune cytopenias. Study-level information: The median distinct TRB clonotype count was approximately 2,400 per sample, from a median approximately 52,000 reads.

Study-level points and caveats: TRB repertoire shifts in secondary cytopenia and chronic lymphocytic leukemia mostly reflected lymphoma, not autoimmunity. Primary autoimmune cytopenia patients seemingly lacked the physiological T cell clusters found in healthy donors.

CDR3 length: 13 residues. Germline V gene data show CDR1 as SGHRS and CDR2 as YFSETQ. TRB was amplified from roughly 0.25 ug of peripheral blood genomic DNA per sample. In the case of this clonotype: Its antigen is not known.

One tube held mixed TRB-A and TRB-B primer pools for touch-down PCR. From its re-call of the multiplex PCR reads, TCRdb lists each CDR3 protein once, without DNA. This repertoire includes under 9,000 distinct CDR3 sequences. The rearrangement joins TRBV5-1 to TRBJ1-1; TCRdb's D call, TRBD1, is unchecked because there is no DNA. This receptor was obtained from a human donor with an autoimmune cytopenia or autoimmune hepatitis (not recorded which). Sequencing was carried out using peripheral blood. CDR3: CASRPQGAIEAFF.